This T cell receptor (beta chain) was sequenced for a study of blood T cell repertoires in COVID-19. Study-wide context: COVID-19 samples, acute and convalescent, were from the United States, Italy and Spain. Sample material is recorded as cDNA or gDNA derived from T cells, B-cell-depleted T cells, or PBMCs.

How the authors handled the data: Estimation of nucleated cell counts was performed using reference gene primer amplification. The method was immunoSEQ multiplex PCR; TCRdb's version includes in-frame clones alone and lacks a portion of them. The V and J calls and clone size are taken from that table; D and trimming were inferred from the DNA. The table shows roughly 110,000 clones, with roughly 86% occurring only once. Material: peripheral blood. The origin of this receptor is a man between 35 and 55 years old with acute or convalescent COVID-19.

Here the CDR3 reads CASRRITYEQYF. CDR3 nucleotide sequence: TGTGCCAGCAGGCGCATCACCTACGAGCAGTACTTC. J is TRBJ2-7 and V is TRBV2, with no clear D. In germline, CDR1 is SNHLY, CDR2 FYNNEI. Trimming removed 6 bases from V and 2 bases from J, with 8 bases in between. The length of the CDR3 is 12 residues.